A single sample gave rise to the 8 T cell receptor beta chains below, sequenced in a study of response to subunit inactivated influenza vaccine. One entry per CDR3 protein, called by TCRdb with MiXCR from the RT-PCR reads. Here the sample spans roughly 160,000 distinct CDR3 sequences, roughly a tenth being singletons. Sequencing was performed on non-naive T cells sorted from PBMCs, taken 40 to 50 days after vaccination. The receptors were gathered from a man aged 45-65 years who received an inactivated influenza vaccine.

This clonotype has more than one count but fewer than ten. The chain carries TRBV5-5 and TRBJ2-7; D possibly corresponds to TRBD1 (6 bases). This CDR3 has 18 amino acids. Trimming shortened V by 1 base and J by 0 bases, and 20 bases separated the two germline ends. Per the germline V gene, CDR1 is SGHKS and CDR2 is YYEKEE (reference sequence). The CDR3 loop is CASSLRDTGSASSYEQYF. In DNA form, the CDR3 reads TGTGCCAGCAGCTTGCGCGACACAGGGTCCGCGAGCTCCTACGAGCAGTACTTC.

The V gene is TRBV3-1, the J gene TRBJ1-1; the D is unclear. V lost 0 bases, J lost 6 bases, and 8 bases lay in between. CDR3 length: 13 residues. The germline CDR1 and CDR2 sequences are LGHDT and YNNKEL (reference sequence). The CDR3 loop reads CASSQDPGSEAFF. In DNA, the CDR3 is TGTGCCAGCAGCCAAGATCCGGGGTCTGAAGCTTTCTTT. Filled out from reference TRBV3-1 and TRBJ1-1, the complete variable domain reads DTAVSQTPKYLVTQMGNDKSIKCEQNLGHDTMYWYKQDSKKFLKIMFSYNNKELIINETVPNRFSPKSPDKAHLNLHINSLELGDSAVYFCASSQDPGSEAFFGQGTRLTVV.

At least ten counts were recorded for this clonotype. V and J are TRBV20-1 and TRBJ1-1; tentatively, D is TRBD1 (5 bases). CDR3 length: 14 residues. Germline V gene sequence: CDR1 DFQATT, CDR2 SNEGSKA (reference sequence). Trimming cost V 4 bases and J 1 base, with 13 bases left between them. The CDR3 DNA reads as TGCAGTGCTACACAGGACGGAAAGAACACTGAAGCTTTCTTT. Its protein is CSATQDGKNTEAFF.

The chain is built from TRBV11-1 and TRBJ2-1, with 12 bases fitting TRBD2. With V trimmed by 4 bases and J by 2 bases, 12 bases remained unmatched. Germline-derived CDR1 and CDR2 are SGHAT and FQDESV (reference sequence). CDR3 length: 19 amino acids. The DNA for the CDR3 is TGTGCCAGCAGCTCGTCACTTTCTAGCGGGAGGGCCGCCTACAATGAGCAGTTCTTC. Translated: CASSSSLSSGRAAYNEQFF. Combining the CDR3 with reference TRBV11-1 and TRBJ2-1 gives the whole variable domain EAEVAQSPRYKITEKSQAVAFWCDPISGHATLYWYRQILGQGPELLVQFQDESVVDDSQLPKDRFSAERLKGVDSTLKIQPAELGDSAMYLCASSSSLSSGRAAYNEQFFGPGTRLTVL.

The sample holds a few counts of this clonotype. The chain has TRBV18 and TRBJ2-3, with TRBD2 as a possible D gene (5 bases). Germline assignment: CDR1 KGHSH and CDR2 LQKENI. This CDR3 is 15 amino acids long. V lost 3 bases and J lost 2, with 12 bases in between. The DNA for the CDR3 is TGTGCCAGCTCACCCGGACTGCACCCCACAGATACGCAGTATTTT. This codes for CASSPGLHPTDTQYF.

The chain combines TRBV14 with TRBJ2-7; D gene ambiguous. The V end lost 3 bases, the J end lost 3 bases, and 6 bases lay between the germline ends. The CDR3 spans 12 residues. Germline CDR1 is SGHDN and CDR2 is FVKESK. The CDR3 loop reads CASSQGFYEQYF. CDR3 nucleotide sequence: TGTGCCAGCAGCCAGGGGTTCTACGAGCAGTACTTC.

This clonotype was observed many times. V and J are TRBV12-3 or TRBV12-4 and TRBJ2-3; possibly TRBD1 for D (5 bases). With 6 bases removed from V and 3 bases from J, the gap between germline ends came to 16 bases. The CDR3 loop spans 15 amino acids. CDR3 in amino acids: CASSLAQGKTDTQYF. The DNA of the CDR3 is TGTGCCAGCAGCTTGGCGCAGGGAAAGACAGATACGCAGTATTTT.

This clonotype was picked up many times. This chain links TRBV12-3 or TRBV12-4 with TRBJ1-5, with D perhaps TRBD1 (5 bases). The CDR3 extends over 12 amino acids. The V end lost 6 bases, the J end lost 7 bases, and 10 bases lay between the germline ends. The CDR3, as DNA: TGTGCCAGCAGGCTCCGGGACCAGCCCCAGCATTTT. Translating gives CASRLRDQPQHF.